Listed below are T cell receptor beta chains from one sample, sequenced in a study of blood T cell repertoires in COVID-19. The assay was immunoSEQ multiplex PCR, and TCRdb's table has in-frame clones only and misses some. The sample gives just over 150,000 clones, around 87% of which show up once; roughly 14% is in the top ten. Sequenced input: peripheral blood. All receptors come from a middle-aged woman with acute or convalescent COVID-19. Both conserved end residues are part of each CDR3. The D gene is left open where the match is weak. The size entry is marked missing in some rows and otherwise reads once, few, many or a size class.

clone_size,v_call,j_call,d_call,cdr3_nt,cdr3_aa
-,TRBV9,TRBJ2-3,TRBD2,TGTGCCAGCAGCGGAGGACTAGCGACAGATACGCAGTATTTT,CASSGGLATDTQYF
-,TRBV6-6,TRBJ2-7,TRBD2,TGTGCCAGCGGCAGCGGGGGTTCCAACGAGCAGTACTTC,CASGSGGSNEQYF
-,TRBV28,TRBJ2-5,TRBD2,TGTGCCAGCAGTTGGGGACTAGCGGGAGATCCGGAGACCCAGTACTTC,CASSWGLAGDPETQYF
-,TRBV11-3,TRBJ2-2,-,TGTGCCAGCAGCCCATTCGGGGGGCCTGAGACCGGGGAGCTGTTTTTT,CASSPFGGPETGELFF
-,TRBV27,TRBJ2-1,TRBD2,TGTGCCAGCAGTCCCTTCCCGGGGGGGCCACGGAATGAGCAGTTCTTC,CASSPFPGGPRNEQFF
-,TRBV10-3,TRBJ1-1,-,TGTGCCATCAGTGAGTCGAACTCTGCAGCTTTCTTT,CAISESNSAAFF
-,TRBV4-1,TRBJ2-1,-,TGCGCCAGCAGCCAGCAAAGACTGGTCCGGTCCTACAATGAGCAGTTCTTC,CASSQQRLVRSYNEQFF
-,TRBV7-9,TRBJ2-3,TRBD2,TGTGCCAGCAGCTTATACGTGACTAGCGGGAGGACAGATACGCAGTATTTT,CASSLYVTSGRTDTQYF
-,TRBV30,TRBJ2-2,TRBD2,TGTGCCTGGAGTGTACGGGGGGACCTTTACACCGGGGAGCTGTTTTTT,CAWSVRGDLYTGELFF
-,TRBV7-2,TRBJ2-7,TRBD1,TGTGCCAGCAGCTTAGCCACTATGACAGGGTCCTACGAGCAGTACTTC,CASSLATMTGSYEQYF
-,TRBV24-1,TRBJ1-2,-,TGTGCCACCAGTGACCCGCGGGCGGTCGAGGGTGGCTACACCTTC,CATSDPRAVEGGYTF
-,TRBV9,TRBJ1-1,-,TGTGCCAGCAGCGTAGAGGGGGAAGGAGCTTTCTTT,CASSVEGEGAFF
-,TRBV30,TRBJ1-1,-,TGTGCCTGGAGTAAAGGGGACACTGAAGCTTTCTTT,CAWSKGDTEAFF
few,TRBV6-1,TRBJ1-6,-,TGTGCCAGCAGTGAAGGCATACAGGGCAATTCACCCCTCCACTTT,CASSEGIQGNSPLHF
-,TRBV7-3,TRBJ1-1,-,TGTGCCACCAAGCTGGGGGCGAACACTGAAGCTTTCTTT,CATKLGANTEAFF
few,TRBV7-2,TRBJ1-5,-,TGTGCCAGCAGCCGCTACAGGGATCAGCCCCAGCATTTT,CASSRYRDQPQHF
few,TRBV9,TRBJ1-1,TRBD1,TGTGCCAGCATGGGACAGGACGGTGAAGCTTTCTTT,CASMGQDGEAFF
-,TRBV30,TRBJ1-2,TRBD1,TGTGCCTGGGACGGGACAGCTTCTAACTATGGCTACACCTTC,CAWDGTASNYGYTF
-,TRBV9,TRBJ2-3,TRBD2,TGTGCCAGCAGCGACGACTTAGGACTAGCGGGACCGATTCATCACACAGATACGCAGTATTTT,CASSDDLGLAGPIHHTDTQYF
-,TRBV9,TRBJ2-1,-,TGTGCCAGCAGCCTCGGGACTCCGTACAATGAGCAGTTCTTC,CASSLGTPYNEQFF
-,TRBV19,TRBJ2-5,-,TGTGCCAGTAGTACGGGAGCTGAGACCCAGTACTTC,CASSTGAETQYF
-,TRBV25-1,TRBJ1-6,-,TGTGCCAGCAAACCGGGAAATAATTCACCCCTCCACTTT,CASKPGNNSPLHF
-,TRBV9,TRBJ2-7,-,TGTGCCAGCAGCGTAGATCCAGGGTCCGCCTACGAGCAGTACTTC,CASSVDPGSAYEQYF
-,TRBV18,TRBJ1-5,-,TGTGCCAGCTCACCATGGTCGACGGGGGATCAGCCCCAGCATTTT,CASSPWSTGDQPQHF
once,TRBV5-1,TRBJ2-7,TRBD2,TGCGCCAGCAGCCCGGGACTAGCGGGGGAGAAGCAGTACTTC,CASSPGLAGEKQYF
-,TRBV19,TRBJ1-1,TRBD1,TGTGCCAGTAGTCCCCGGACGGACAGGCCCGGGTCTTTCTTT,CASSPRTDRPGSFF
-,TRBV4-1,TRBJ1-6,-,TGCGCCAGCAACGAGGCCTATAATTCACCCCTCCACTTT,CASNEAYNSPLHF
-,TRBV19,TRBJ2-1,TRBD1,TGTGCCAGCTTTGGGACAGGGGGCGCCGACAATGAGCAGTTCTTC,CASFGTGGADNEQFF
-,TRBV5-6,TRBJ2-7,TRBD2,TGTGCCAGCAGGCCTCCGGGGAGCGGGAACACATACGAGCAGTACTTC,CASRPPGSGNTYEQYF
once,TRBV6-9,TRBJ2-1,-,TGTGCCAGCAGTTTTTCTGCGGGTGACAATGAGCAGTTCTTC,CASSFSAGDNEQFF
once,TRBV12-3/TRBV12-4,TRBJ1-5,-,TGTGCCAGCAGCGTACAGGTAGATCAGCCCCAGCATTTT,CASSVQVDQPQHF
-,TRBV6-5,TRBJ1-2,-,TGTGCCAGCAGTTCGTCGCAGGGCGCTAACTATGGCTACACCTTC,CASSSSQGANYGYTF
-,TRBV4-2,TRBJ2-7,TRBD2,TGTGCCAGCAGCCAAGCTTATAGCGGGCCCGCCGAGCAGTACTTC,CASSQAYSGPAEQYF
-,TRBV4-2,TRBJ2-7,TRBD1,TGTGCCAGCAGCCAACCGGGACAGGGTTCGAGGGAGCAGTACTTC,CASSQPGQGSREQYF
-,TRBV6-1,TRBJ2-5,-,TGTGCCAGCAGTGACGGAGGGACCGTTCAAGAGACCCAGTACTTC,CASSDGGTVQETQYF
-,TRBV4-2,TRBJ2-1,-,TGTGCCAGCAGCCAAGGGCGACAGGACAATGAGCAGTTCTTC,CASSQGRQDNEQFF
-,TRBV28,TRBJ1-1,-,TGTGCCAGCAGTCCCTGGACCGGGAAAATCCCTGAAGCTTTCTTT,CASSPWTGKIPEAFF
-,TRBV30,TRBJ1-5,-,TGTGCCTGGAAGGCAGGAAGCAATCAGCCCCAGCATTTT,CAWKAGSNQPQHF
-,TRBV2,TRBJ2-1,-,TGTGCCAGCAGTGCAGGGGACCTATACAATGAGCAGTTCTTC,CASSAGDLYNEQFF
-,TRBV5-1,TRBJ2-3,-,TGCGCCAGCAGCTTGGCATCAGGTTTGAACACAGATACGCAGTATTTT,CASSLASGLNTDTQYF
-,TRBV5-4,TRBJ2-7,-,TGTGCCAGCAGCTTGAAGGAGTACGAGCAGTACTTC,CASSLKEYEQYF
-,TRBV10-1,TRBJ1-5,-,TGCGCCAGCAGTGAGGGTAGATGGTACTCCAAGAATCAGCCCCAGCATTTT,CASSEGRWYSKNQPQHF
-,TRBV5-1,TRBJ1-1,-,TGCGCCAGCAGCAGCGACAGATTTCGAGACACTGAAGCTTTCTTT,CASSSDRFRDTEAFF
-,TRBV5-1,TRBJ2-6,-,TGCGCCAGCAGCCGTATGAGCTCTGGGGCCAACGTCCTGACTTTC,CASSRMSSGANVLTF
-,TRBV12-5,TRBJ2-2,-,TGTGCTAGTGGTTTGGCCCAATCCGGGACACCGACCGGGGAGCTGTTTTTT,CASGLAQSGTPTGELFF
-,TRBV28,TRBJ2-6,TRBD1,TGTGCCACCTTGGACAGGGAGGCCGCTGGGGCCAACGTCCTGACTTTC,CATLDREAAGANVLTF
-,TRBV28,TRBJ2-1,TRBD2,TGTGCCAGCAGTCCCGGGGGGGTTGGTTACAATGAGCAGTTCTTC,CASSPGGVGYNEQFF